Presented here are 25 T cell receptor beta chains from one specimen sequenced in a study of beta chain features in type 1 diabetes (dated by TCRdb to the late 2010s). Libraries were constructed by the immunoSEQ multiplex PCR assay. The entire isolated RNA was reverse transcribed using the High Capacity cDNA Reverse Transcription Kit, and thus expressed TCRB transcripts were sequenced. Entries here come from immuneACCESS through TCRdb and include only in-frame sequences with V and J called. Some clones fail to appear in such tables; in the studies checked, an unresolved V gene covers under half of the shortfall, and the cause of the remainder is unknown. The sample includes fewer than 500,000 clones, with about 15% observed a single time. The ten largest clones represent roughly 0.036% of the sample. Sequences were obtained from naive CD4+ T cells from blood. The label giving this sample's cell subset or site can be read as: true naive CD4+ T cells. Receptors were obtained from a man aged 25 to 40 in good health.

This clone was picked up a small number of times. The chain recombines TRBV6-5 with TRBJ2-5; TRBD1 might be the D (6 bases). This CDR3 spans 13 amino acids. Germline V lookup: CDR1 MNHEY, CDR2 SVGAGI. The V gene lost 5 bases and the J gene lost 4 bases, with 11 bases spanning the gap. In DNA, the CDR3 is TGTGCCAGCAGTCGGACAGCCCGAGAGACCCAGTACTTC. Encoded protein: CASSRTARETQYF.

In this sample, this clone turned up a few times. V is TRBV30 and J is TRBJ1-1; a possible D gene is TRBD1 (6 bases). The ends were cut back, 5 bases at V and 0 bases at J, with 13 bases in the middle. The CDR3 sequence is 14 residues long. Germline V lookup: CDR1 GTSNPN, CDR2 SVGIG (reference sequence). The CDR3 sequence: CAWGVGAVNTEAFF. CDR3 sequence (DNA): TGTGCCTGGGGCGTGGGGGCGGTGAACACTGAAGCTTTCTTT.

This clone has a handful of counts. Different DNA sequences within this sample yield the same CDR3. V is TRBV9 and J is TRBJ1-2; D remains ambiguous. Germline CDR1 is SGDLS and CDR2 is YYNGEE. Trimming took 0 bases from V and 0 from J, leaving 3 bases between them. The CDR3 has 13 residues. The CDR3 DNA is TGTGCCAGCAGCGTAGGATCTAACTATGGCTACACCTTC. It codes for CASSVGSNYGYTF.

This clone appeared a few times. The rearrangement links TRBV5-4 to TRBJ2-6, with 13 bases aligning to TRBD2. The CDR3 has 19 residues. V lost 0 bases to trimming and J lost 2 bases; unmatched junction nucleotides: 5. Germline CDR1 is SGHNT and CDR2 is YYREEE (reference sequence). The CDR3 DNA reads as TGTGCCAGCAGCTTGGACGGACTAGCGGGAGAGACTGGGGCCAACGTCCTGACTTTC. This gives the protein CASSLDGLAGETGANVLTF.

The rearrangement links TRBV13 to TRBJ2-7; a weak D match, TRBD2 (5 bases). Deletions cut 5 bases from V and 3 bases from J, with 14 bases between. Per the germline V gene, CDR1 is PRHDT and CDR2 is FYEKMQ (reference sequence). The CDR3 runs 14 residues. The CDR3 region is CASSTSGNSYEQYF. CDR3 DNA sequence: TGTGCCAGCAGCACTAGTGGAAACAGCTACGAGCAGTACTTC.

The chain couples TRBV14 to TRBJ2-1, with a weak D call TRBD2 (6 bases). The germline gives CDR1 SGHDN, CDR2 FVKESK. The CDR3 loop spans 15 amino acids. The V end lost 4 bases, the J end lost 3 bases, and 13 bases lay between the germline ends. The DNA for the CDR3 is TGTGCCAGCAGCCCCAAGGGACTCCTCTACAATGAGCAGTTCTTC. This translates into CASSPKGLLYNEQFF. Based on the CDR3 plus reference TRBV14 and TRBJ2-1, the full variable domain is EAGVTQFPSHSVIEKGQTVTLRCDPISGHDNLYWYRRVMGKEIKFLLHFVKESKQDESGMPNNRFLAERTGGTYSTLKVQPAELEDSGVYFCASSPKGLLYNEQFFGPGTRLTVL.

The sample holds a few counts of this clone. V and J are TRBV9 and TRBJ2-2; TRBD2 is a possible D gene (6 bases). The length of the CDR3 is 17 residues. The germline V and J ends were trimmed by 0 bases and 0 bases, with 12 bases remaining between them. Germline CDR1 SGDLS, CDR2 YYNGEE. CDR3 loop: CASSVVQGTANTGELFF. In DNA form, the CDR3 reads TGTGCCAGCAGCGTAGTCCAAGGGACTGCGAACACCGGGGAGCTGTTTTTT.

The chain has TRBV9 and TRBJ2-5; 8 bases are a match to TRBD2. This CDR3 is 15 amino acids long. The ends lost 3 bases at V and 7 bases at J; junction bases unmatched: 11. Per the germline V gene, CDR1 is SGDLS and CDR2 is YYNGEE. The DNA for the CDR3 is TGTGCCAGCAGCGCCACACTAGCGGACGGTGGGACCCAGTACTTC. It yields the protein CASSATLADGGTQYF.

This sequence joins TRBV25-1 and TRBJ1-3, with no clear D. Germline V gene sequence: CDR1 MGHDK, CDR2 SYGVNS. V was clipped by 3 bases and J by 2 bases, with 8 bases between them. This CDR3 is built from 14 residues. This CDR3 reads CASSERSPGNTIYF. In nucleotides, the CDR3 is TGTGCCAGCAGTGAGAGGTCCCCTGGAAACACCATATATTTT.

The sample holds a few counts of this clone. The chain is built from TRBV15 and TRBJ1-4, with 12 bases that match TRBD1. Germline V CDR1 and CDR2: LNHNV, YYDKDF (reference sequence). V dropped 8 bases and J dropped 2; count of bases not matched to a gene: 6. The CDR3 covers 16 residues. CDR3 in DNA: TGTGCCACCTGTTCCGGGACAGGGGGCACTAATGAAAAACTGTTTTTT. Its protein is CATCSGTGGTNEKLFF.

CDR3 DNA sequence: TGTGCCAGCAGCTTAGACTCCTTCCAGGGGACCCAGTACTTC. Encoded protein: CASSLDSFQGTQYF. The chain employs TRBV7-9 and TRBJ2-5; D possibly corresponds to TRBD1 (5 bases). V was clipped by 1 base and J by 7 bases, with 13 bases between them. Germline-derived CDR1 and CDR2 are SEHNR and FQNEAQ (reference sequence). The CDR3 extends over 14 amino acids.

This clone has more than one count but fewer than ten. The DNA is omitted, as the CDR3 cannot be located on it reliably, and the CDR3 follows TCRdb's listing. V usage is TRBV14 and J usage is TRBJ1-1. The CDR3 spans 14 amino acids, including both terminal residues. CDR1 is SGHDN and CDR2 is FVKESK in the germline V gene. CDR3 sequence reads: CASSFGPGNTEAFF.

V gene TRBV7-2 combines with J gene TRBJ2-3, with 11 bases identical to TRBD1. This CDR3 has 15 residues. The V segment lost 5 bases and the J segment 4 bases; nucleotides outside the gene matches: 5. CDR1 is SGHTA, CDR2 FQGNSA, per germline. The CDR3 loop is CASSPWTGGADTQYF. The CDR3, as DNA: TGTGCCAGCAGCCCGTGGACAGGGGGCGCAGATACGCAGTATTTT.

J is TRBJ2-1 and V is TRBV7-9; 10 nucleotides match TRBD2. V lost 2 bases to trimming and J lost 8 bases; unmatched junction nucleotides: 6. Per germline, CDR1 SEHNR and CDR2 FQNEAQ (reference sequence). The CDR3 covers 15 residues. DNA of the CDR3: TGTGCCAGCAGCTTAATTGGGACTAGCGTGGATGAGCAGTTCTTC. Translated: CASSLIGTSVDEQFF.

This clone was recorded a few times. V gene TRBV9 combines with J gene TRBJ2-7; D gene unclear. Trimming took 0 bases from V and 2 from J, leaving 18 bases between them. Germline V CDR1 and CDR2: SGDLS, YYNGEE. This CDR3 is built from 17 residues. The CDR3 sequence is CASSVEKYSSLTYEQYV. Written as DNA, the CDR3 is TGTGCCAGCAGCGTAGAAAAGTACAGCTCCTTAACCTACGAGCAGTACGTC.

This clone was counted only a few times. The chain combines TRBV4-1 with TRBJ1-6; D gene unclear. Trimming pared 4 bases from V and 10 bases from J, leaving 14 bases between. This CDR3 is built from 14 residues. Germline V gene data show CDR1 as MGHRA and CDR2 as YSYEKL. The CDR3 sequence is CASSPSPGPSPLHF. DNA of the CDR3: TGCGCCAGCAGCCCCAGCCCCGGGCCATCACCCCTCCACTTT.

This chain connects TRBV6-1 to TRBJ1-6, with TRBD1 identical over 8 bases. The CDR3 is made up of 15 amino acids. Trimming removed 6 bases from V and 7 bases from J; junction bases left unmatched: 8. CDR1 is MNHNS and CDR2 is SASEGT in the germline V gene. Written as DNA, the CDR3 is TGTGCCAGCAGCCGTAGACAGGGGATGAATTCACCCCTCCACTTT. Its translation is CASSRRQGMNSPLHF.

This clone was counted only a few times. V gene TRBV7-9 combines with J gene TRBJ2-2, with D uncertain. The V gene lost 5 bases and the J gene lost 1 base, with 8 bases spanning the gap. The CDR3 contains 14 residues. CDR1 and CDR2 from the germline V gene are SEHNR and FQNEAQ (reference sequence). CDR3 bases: TGTGCCAGCAGCGGTCTAGAGAACACCGGGGAGCTGTTTTTT. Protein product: CASSGLENTGELFF.

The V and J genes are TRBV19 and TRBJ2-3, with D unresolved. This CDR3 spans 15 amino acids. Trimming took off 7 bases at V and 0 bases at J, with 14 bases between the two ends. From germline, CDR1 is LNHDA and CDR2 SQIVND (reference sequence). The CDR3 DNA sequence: TGTGCCAGTACCTCCCGAGACCTCAGCACAGATACGCAGTATTTT. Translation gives CASTSRDLSTDTQYF.

CDR3 amino acids: CASSKRGTNTEAFF. For the CDR3, the DNA is TGTGCCAGTAGTAAGAGGGGGACGAACACTGAAGCTTTCTTT. This sequence joins TRBV19 and TRBJ1-1; tentative D call: TRBD1 (6 bases). Germline-derived CDR1 and CDR2 are LNHDA and SQIVND (reference sequence). V was cut by 4 bases and J by 1 base, with 10 bases left in between. The CDR3 consists of 14 residues.

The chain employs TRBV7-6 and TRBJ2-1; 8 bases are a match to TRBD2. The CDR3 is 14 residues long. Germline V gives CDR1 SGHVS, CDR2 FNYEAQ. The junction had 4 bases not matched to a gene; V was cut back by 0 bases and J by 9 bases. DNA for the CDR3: TGTGCCAGCAGCTTAGCGCTAGCGGGTAGTGAGCAGTTCTTC. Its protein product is CASSLALAGSEQFF.

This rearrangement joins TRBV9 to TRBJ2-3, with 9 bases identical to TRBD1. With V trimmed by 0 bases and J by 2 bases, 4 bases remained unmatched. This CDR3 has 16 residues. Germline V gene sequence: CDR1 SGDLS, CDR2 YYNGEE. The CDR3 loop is CASSVGTGAVTDTQYF. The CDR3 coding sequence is TGTGCCAGCAGCGTAGGGACAGGGGCGGTCACAGATACGCAGTATTTT.

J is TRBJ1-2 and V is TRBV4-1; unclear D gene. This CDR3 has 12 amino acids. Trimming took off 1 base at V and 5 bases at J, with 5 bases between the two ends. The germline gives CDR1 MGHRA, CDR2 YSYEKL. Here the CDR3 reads CASSQVGYGYTF. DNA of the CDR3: TGCGCCAGCAGCCAAGTAGGGTATGGCTACACCTTC.

CDR3 coding DNA: TGTGCCAGTTCCCTCCGTGAGACTCGCTCCTACGAGCAGTACTTC. Translating it yields CASSLRETRSYEQYF. The chain employs TRBV27 and TRBJ2-7; D gene uncertain. This CDR3 has 15 residues. Germline V lookup: CDR1 MNHEY, CDR2 SMNVEV (reference sequence). V was cut by 9 bases and J by 0 bases, with 18 bases left in between.

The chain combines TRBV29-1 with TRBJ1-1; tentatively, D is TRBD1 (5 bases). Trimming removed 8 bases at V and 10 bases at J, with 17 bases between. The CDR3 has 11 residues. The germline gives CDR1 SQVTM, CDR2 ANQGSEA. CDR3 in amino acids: CSYGTDVRAFF. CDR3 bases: TGCAGCTACGGGACTGACGTTCGAGCTTTCTTT.